These 28 T cell receptor beta chains were sequenced from one sample in a study of response to subunit inactivated influenza vaccine. TCRdb re-called the RT-PCR reads through MiXCR, storing one row per CDR3 protein. The profile shows 630,000 or so distinct CDR3 sequences, more than 15% of them singletons. Sequences were derived from PBMCs from blood, sampled about 12 days after vaccination. Receptors originate from a man aged 45-60 years who received an inactivated influenza vaccine.

This clonotype was seen a single time. The chain carries TRBV30 and TRBJ2-7; no clear D. The CDR3 contains 11 residues. Germline loops: CDR1 GTSNPN, CDR2 SVGIG (reference sequence). The V end lost 2 bases, the J end lost 12 bases, and 14 bases lay between the germline ends. The CDR3 sequence: CAWSLGQLRYF. The CDR3 DNA follows: TGTGCCTGGAGTCTGGGTCAACTGCGGTACTTC.

This clonotype has just a few counts. The V and J genes are TRBV10-3 and TRBJ2-5; 9 nucleotides align to TRBD1. The CDR3 has 15 residues. Germline CDR1 ENHRY, CDR2 SYGVKD. The ends lost 5 bases at V and 4 bases at J; junction bases unmatched: 8. Here the CDR3 DNA reads TGTGCCATCAGTACGGGACAGGGCGTCGTAGAGACCCAGTACTTC. Residues: CAISTGQGVVETQYF.

The rearrangement uses TRBV7-3 and TRBJ1-5; perhaps TRBD1 as D (6 bases). Germline V CDR1 and CDR2: SGHTA, FQGTGA. CDR3 length equals 17 residues. The V gene lost 4 bases and the J gene lost 3 bases, with 19 bases spanning the gap. The CDR3 DNA follows: TGTGCCAGCAGCTCCCACCTCCCCGGACAGCACAATCAGCCCCAGCATTTT. Translating gives CASSSHLPGQHNQPQHF.

This clonotype was seen a few times. The genes are TRBV20-1 and TRBJ1-1; 8 bases map to TRBD1. The V and J ends lost 0 bases and 1 base, in that order; junction bases with no gene match: 4. Looked up from germline, CDR1 is DFQATT and CDR2 is SNEGSKA (reference sequence). CDR3 length equals 15 residues. CDR3 loop: CSARDPGTGNTEAFF. The CDR3 DNA is TGCAGTGCTAGAGATCCCGGGACAGGGAACACTGAAGCTTTCTTT.

The CDR3, as DNA: TGCAGTGCTAGGGACAGGGGTGGCCCCTACGAGCAGTACTTC. The encoded protein is CSARDRGGPYEQYF. The chain carries TRBV20-1 and TRBJ2-7, with 9 nucleotides matching TRBD1. The germline gives CDR1 DFQATT, CDR2 SNEGSKA (reference sequence). This CDR3 region has 14 residues. Unmatched junction bases numbered 5, after V lost 3 bases and J lost 2 bases.

The chain has TRBV20-1 and TRBJ2-1; 9 bases are shared with TRBD2. The CDR3 loop spans 16 amino acids. J was trimmed by 4 bases and V by 5 bases; bases with no gene match: 12. Germline-derived CDR1 and CDR2 are DFQATT and SNEGSKA (reference sequence). CDR3: CSAGRGGPLSYNEQFF. Written as DNA, the CDR3 is TGCAGTGCTGGGCGGGGGGGCCCCCTCTCGTACAATGAGCAGTTCTTC.

This clonotype was observed many times. The chain uses TRBV5-1 and TRBJ2-5, with 11 bases matching TRBD2. Losses at the gene ends were 3 bases for V and 1 base for J; bases not matched to a gene: 2. The V gene's germline CDR1 is SGHRS and CDR2 YFSETQ. The CDR3 contains 15 residues. This CDR3 reads CASSSGTSGQETQYF. Written as DNA, the CDR3 is TGCGCCAGCAGCTCAGGGACTAGCGGCCAAGAGACCCAGTACTTC. Full variable domain (outside the CDR3, taken from reference TRBV5-1 and TRBJ2-5): KAGVTQTPRYLIKTRGQQVTLSCSPISGHRSVSWYQQTPGQGLQFLFEYFSETQRNKGNFPGRFSGRQFSNSRSEMNVSTLELGDSALYLCASSSGTSGQETQYFGPGTRLLVL.

This clonotype was seen only a few times. The chain links TRBV18 to TRBJ2-7, with TRBD2 matching 7 bases. CDR1 KGHSH and CDR2 LQKENI come from the germline V gene. The CDR3 has 16 amino acids. Trimming took 3 bases from V and 3 from J; bases not matched to a gene: 11. This CDR3 reads CASSPDGSKRGYEQYF. CDR3 sequence (DNA): TGTGCCAGCTCACCCGACGGCTCTAAGCGGGGCTACGAGCAGTACTTC.

This chain links TRBV19 with TRBJ1-1; D perhaps matches TRBD1 (5 bases). Germline CDR1 is LNHDA and CDR2 is SQIVND (reference sequence). The CDR3 spans 17 residues. The V gene lost 7 bases and the J gene lost 4 bases, with 25 bases spanning the gap. CDR3 loop: CASTHSVGDLGGTEAFF. CDR3 DNA sequence: TGTGCCAGTACCCATAGTGTGGGGGACCTCGGTGGCACTGAAGCTTTCTTT.

The genes are TRBV9 and TRBJ2-3, with 11 bases lining up with TRBD2. The CDR3 spans 17 residues. J was trimmed by 0 bases and V by 4 bases; bases with no gene match: 7. Germline V CDR1 and CDR2: SGDLS, YYNGEE. The CDR3 sequence: CASSKILAGGSTDTQYF. The CDR3, as DNA: TGTGCCAGCAGCAAAATCCTAGCGGGAGGAAGCACAGATACGCAGTATTTT.

This clonotype was counted many times. The chain carries TRBV7-3 and TRBJ2-3, with D hard to call. The CDR3 covers 13 residues. Germline V gene lookup returns CDR1 SGHTA and CDR2 FQGTGA. V was trimmed by 8 bases and J by 5 bases, leaving 14 bases between them. As DNA, the CDR3 is TGTGCCAGCTCGAATAGCCAAGGAGATACGCAGTATTTT. Translated: CASSNSQGDTQYF.

The V call is TRBV20-1, the J call TRBJ2-7, with D unresolved. Germline V lookup: CDR1 DFQATT, CDR2 SNEGSKA (reference sequence). The CDR3 runs 11 residues. V shed 7 bases and J shed 6 bases, with 13 bases lying between them. CDR3 protein: CSVKGDGEQYF. As DNA, the CDR3 is TGCAGTGTGAAGGGTGATGGCGAGCAGTACTTC.

Ten or more counts support this clonotype. The chain couples TRBV5-1 to TRBJ2-7; D unclear. This CDR3 region has 16 residues. With 3 bases removed from V and 6 bases from J, the gap between germline ends came to 22 bases. Germline V gene lookup returns CDR1 SGHRS and CDR2 YFSETQ. The DNA for the CDR3 is TGCGCCAGCAGCTCTAGGTTCGACCCTCCTCTAGGCGAGCAGTACTTC. Translating gives CASSSRFDPPLGEQYF.

J is TRBJ1-4 and V is TRBV15, with 11 positions matching TRBD1. With V trimmed by 3 bases and J by 8 bases, 2 bases remained unmatched. The germline V gene has CDR1 LNHNV and CDR2 YYDKDF (reference sequence). The CDR3 is 14 residues long. CDR3 bases: TGTGCCACCAGCAGGGACAGGGGGCTAGAAAAACTGTTTTTT. Protein: CATSRDRGLEKLFF.

This clonotype turned up a few times. The rearrangement joins TRBV5-1 to TRBJ2-1; possible D gene TRBD1, 6 bases. Trimming stripped 5 bases from V and 9 bases from J, with 15 bases between. Per germline, CDR1 SGHRS and CDR2 YFSETQ. This CDR3 has 13 amino acids. The CDR3, as DNA: TGCGCCAGCAGTATACAGGGTATCAGTGAGCAGTTCTTC. Translated: CASSIQGISEQFF.

The chain employs TRBV7-9 and TRBJ2-7; 7 bases fit TRBD1. CDR1 and CDR2 from the germline V gene are SEHNR and FQNEAQ (reference sequence). This CDR3 is built from 15 residues. J gave up 6 bases and V 1 base, and 9 bases lay outside the gene matches. CDR3 DNA: TGTGCCAGCAGCTTAGGAATGAACAGGGGTGGCGAGCAGTACTTC. Translation: CASSLGMNRGGEQYF.

This clonotype showed up just a few times. The gene calls are TRBV12-3 or TRBV12-4 and TRBJ2-5; D unclear. The CDR3 is 14 residues long. V lost 2 bases and J 2 bases, leaving 9 bases between the germline ends. CDR3 sequence reads: CASSLRRVQETQYF. The DNA for the CDR3 is TGTGCCAGCAGTTTAAGGAGAGTGCAAGAGACCCAGTACTTC.

The rearrangement uses TRBV7-6 and TRBJ1-3, with D uncertain. V lost 1 base to trimming and J lost 0 bases, with 10 bases between them. The germline V gene has CDR1 SGHVS and CDR2 FNYEAQ. The CDR3 is made up of 16 amino acids. The CDR3 bases are TGTGCCAGCAGCTTAGTCCCCCGGAGCTCTGGAAACACCATATATTTT. Amino acids: CASSLVPRSSGNTIYF.

The V gene is TRBV4-1, the J gene TRBJ1-5, with no clear D. This CDR3 has 16 residues. Looked up from germline, CDR1 is MGHRA and CDR2 is YSYEKL. The V gene lost 2 bases and the J gene lost 4 bases, with 15 bases spanning the gap. CDR3 sequence reads: CASSQHLRTENQPQHF. CDR3 sequence (DNA): TGCGCCAGCAGCCAACACCTCAGGACGGAGAATCAGCCCCAGCATTTT.

This clonotype was counted between two and nine times. The J gene is TRBJ1-5, the V gene TRBV27; D ambiguous. The ends were cut back, 4 bases at V and 2 bases at J, with 12 bases in the middle. The CDR3 spans 15 residues. Germline CDR1 MNHEY, CDR2 SMNVEV (reference sequence). CDR3 sequence reads: CASSSRREGNQPQHF. The CDR3 DNA follows: TGTGCCAGCAGTTCGAGGAGGGAGGGCAATCAGCCCCAGCATTTT.

This clonotype turned up a few times. V gene TRBV6-2 or TRBV6-3 combines with J gene TRBJ1-5; TRBD1 agrees at 7 bases. Trimming cost V 2 bases and J 5 bases; bases outside gene matches: 15. This CDR3 is 18 amino acids long. Germline-derived CDR1 and CDR2 are MNHEY and SVGEGT. The CDR3 here is CASSYRRDRAKVDQPQHF. The CDR3 DNA reads TGTGCCAGCAGTTACCGACGGGACAGAGCGAAAGTGGATCAGCCCCAGCATTTT.

This chain connects TRBV28 to TRBJ2-3; TRBD2 agrees at 8 bases. The CDR3 spans 17 residues. Germline V gene lookup returns CDR1 MDHEN and CDR2 SYDVKM. V lost 7 bases and J lost 2; bases outside the gene matches: 14. CDR3 loop: CASNRSGGRLSTDTQYF. The CDR3 coding sequence is TGTGCCAGCAATCGAAGCGGGGGCCGCCTTTCCACAGATACGCAGTATTTT.

The chain employs TRBV7-9 and TRBJ2-5, with 7 bases matching TRBD1. CDR1 SEHNR and CDR2 FQNEAQ come from the germline V gene (reference sequence). The CDR3 consists of 15 residues. V gave up 4 bases and J gave up 7 bases; unmatched junction bases: 12. CDR3 protein: CASSSWDSRQWTQYF. CDR3 sequence (DNA): TGTGCCAGCAGCTCATGGGACAGCCGTCAGTGGACCCAGTACTTC.

The J gene is TRBJ2-1, the V gene TRBV7-9; 7 bases fit TRBD1. The germline gives CDR1 SEHNR, CDR2 FQNEAQ (reference sequence). The CDR3 runs to 15 residues. V dropped 1 base and J dropped 3; count of bases not matched to a gene: 3. The CDR3 region has the DNA TGTGCCAGCAGCTTAGAAGGGGGCCACTACAATGAGCAGTTCTTC. Translation gives CASSLEGGHYNEQFF. The full variable domain, in which reference TRBV7-9 and TRBJ2-1 provide the parts outside the CDR3, is DTGVSQNPRHKITKRGQNVTFRCDPISEHNRLYWYRQTLGQGPEFLTYFQNEAQLEKSRLLSDRFSAERPKGSFSTLEIQRTEQGDSAMYLCASSLEGGHYNEQFFGPGTRLTVL.

The chain links TRBV12-3 or TRBV12-4 to TRBJ1-1; no clear D gene. The V end lost 5 bases, the J end lost 6 bases, and 19 bases lay between the germline ends. The CDR3 is 15 amino acids. CDR3 amino acids: CASSPHDGSGAEAFF. In DNA, the CDR3 is TGTGCCAGCAGTCCCCACGATGGGTCCGGAGCTGAAGCTTTCTTT.

This clonotype appeared many times. The chain employs TRBV27 and TRBJ1-4; D not certain. The CDR3 totals 13 residues. Germline CDR1 and CDR2: MNHEY and SMNVEV (reference sequence). V shed 6 bases and J shed 8 bases, with 13 bases lying between them. The CDR3 nucleotides are TGTGCCAGCAGCCTCCGGGGAGGCGAAAAACTGTTTTTT. Translating gives CASSLRGGEKLFF.

This clonotype was seen a few times. J is TRBJ2-5 and V is TRBV15, with a weak D call TRBD2 (5 bases). The CDR3 extends over 14 amino acids. CDR1 is LNHNV, CDR2 YYDKDF, per germline (reference sequence). Deletions cut 1 base from V and 4 bases from J, with 10 bases between. The CDR3 DNA is TGTGCCACCAGCAGAGTCGGGGTTGGAGAGACCCAGTACTTC. Its translation is CATSRVGVGETQYF. Variable domain in full (rest from reference TRBV15 and TRBJ2-5): DAMVIQNPRYQVTQFGKPVTLSCSQTLNHNVMYWYQQKSSQAPKLLFHYYDKDFNNEADTPDNFQSRRPNTSFCFLDIRSPGLGDTAMYLCATSRVGVGETQYFGPGTRLLVL.

Only a few counts were recorded for this clonotype. The CDR3 DNA follows: TGCGCCAGCAGCCAAGTCGGGGGAAGGGATACGCAGTATTTT. Amino acid sequence: CASSQVGGRDTQYF. This chain connects TRBV4-1 to TRBJ2-3; TRBD2 might be the D (6 bases). The CDR3 is 14 amino acids. Trimming left V 1 base short and J 6 bases short, with 11 bases between. Germline CDR1 reads MGHRA; CDR2 reads YSYEKL.